These T cell receptor beta chains were read from a single sample in a study of radiotherapy plus CTLA-4 blockade in lung cancer. This table comes from immunoSEQ multiplex PCR, and its TCRdb copy is limited to in-frame clones, with some not included. The repertoire consists of about 78,000 clones, with around 86% occurring once and the leading ten covering about 1%. Sequenced material: peripheral blood, taken from a patient treated with radiotherapy plus ipilimumab. The receptors were gathered from a human donor with non-small cell lung cancer who had stable disease on radiotherapy plus ipilimumab. Each CDR3 is given with its conserved first and last residue. A D gene is named only where the DNA matches it firmly. A clone size is listed for some rows: how often the clone was seen (once, few, many), or a class if it is expanded.

DNA: TGCGCCAGCAGCCGGGGACAGGTGAACACTGAAGCTTTCTTT
CDR3: CASSRGQVNTEAFF
V: TRBV5-1
length: 14
J: TRBJ1-1
D: TRBD1
size: once

DNA: TGTGCCAGCAGCGTAGTTTTTGCGGGAGATACGCAGTATTTT
CDR3: CASSVVFAGDTQYF
V: TRBV9
length: 14
J: TRBJ2-3
D: .
size: .

DNA: TGCGCCAGCAGCTGGGGGACCTCATCCCCGTTCTTC
CDR3: CASSWGTSSPFF
V: TRBV5-1
length: 12
J: TRBJ2-1
D: .
size: .

DNA: TGTGCCAGCAGCCTTCTAGCGGGGGGGCTCGATGAGCAGTTCTTC
CDR3: CASSLLAGGLDEQFF
V: TRBV7-3
length: 15
J: TRBJ2-1
D: TRBD2
size: few

DNA: TGTGCCACCAGCAGGGCGGGGGATAACTATGGCTACACCTTC
CDR3: CATSRAGDNYGYTF
V: TRBV15
length: 14
J: TRBJ1-2
D: .
size: .

DNA: TGTGCCAGCACTGTGGGAGGCTACGAGCAGTACTTC
CDR3: CASTVGGYEQYF
V: TRBV6-6
length: 12
J: TRBJ2-7
D: .
size: .

DNA: TGTGCCAGCAGTGACGCAGGGCGGCGGAGGCATGAGCAGTTCTTC
CDR3: CASSDAGRRRHEQFF
V: TRBV6-4
length: 15
J: TRBJ2-1
D: .
size: .

DNA: TGTGCCAGCAGTTTACGACTAGCCGCGGTCGGCGGGCAGTTCTTC
CDR3: CASSLRLAAVGGQFF
V: TRBV28
length: 15
J: TRBJ2-1
D: TRBD2
size: .

DNA: TGTGCCAGCCTTGGGGTAGTCCGGAGTAATTCACCCCTCCACTTT
CDR3: CASLGVVRSNSPLHF
V: TRBV28
length: 15
J: TRBJ1-6
D: .
size: few

DNA: TGTGCCAGCAGCTCACCTCTCTCCTACGAGCAGTACTTC
CDR3: CASSSPLSYEQYF
V: TRBV7-9
length: 13
J: TRBJ2-7
D: .
size: .

DNA: TGCGCCAGCAGCTTAGTCCCCCAGGGCAGGAGAGGCAATGAGCAGTTCTTC
CDR3: CASSLVPQGRRGNEQFF
V: TRBV5-1
length: 17
J: TRBJ2-1
D: .
size: .

DNA: TGCGCCAGCAGCTTGTCGACAGGGGCTAATTCACCCCTCCACTTT
CDR3: CASSLSTGANSPLHF
V: TRBV5-1
length: 15
J: TRBJ1-6
D: TRBD1
size: .

DNA: TGTGCCAGCAGCTTAACCAGGGGTGAAAAACTGTTTTTT
CDR3: CASSLTRGEKLFF
V: TRBV7-2
length: 13
J: TRBJ1-4
D: .
size: .

DNA: TGCGCCAGCAAAGCCCCCCAGCGAAGCACAGATACGCAGTATTTT
CDR3: CASKAPQRSTDTQYF
V: TRBV10-1
length: 15
J: TRBJ2-3
D: .
size: once

DNA: TGTGCCAGCACACTAGCGGAGACCTACAATGAGCAGTTCTTC
CDR3: CASTLAETYNEQFF
V: TRBV2
length: 14
J: TRBJ2-1
D: TRBD2
size: .

DNA: TGTGCCAGCAGCTTTCGACGGCAGCATGACTATGGCTACACCTTC
CDR3: CASSFRRQHDYGYTF
V: TRBV5-6
length: 15
J: TRBJ1-2
D: .
size: .

DNA: TGCGCCAGCAGCCAGCGACTAGCAGACCGCACAGATACGCAGTATTTT
CDR3: CASSQRLADRTDTQYF
V: TRBV4-1
length: 16
J: TRBJ2-3
D: TRBD2
size: .

DNA: TGTGCCAGCAGTCAATCTAGCGGTGAATCCACAGATACGCAGTATTTT
CDR3: CASSQSSGESTDTQYF
V: TRBV7-9
length: 16
J: TRBJ2-3
D: TRBD2
size: .

DNA: TGCAGACCGACCACCGGAGAGACCCAGTACTTC
CDR3: CRPTTGETQYF
V: TRBV20-1
length: 11
J: TRBJ2-5
D: .
size: .

DNA: TGTGCCAGCAGCTCTGACCAGGCGTCCTATGGCTACACCTTC
CDR3: CASSSDQASYGYTF
V: TRBV5-6
length: 14
J: TRBJ1-2
D: .
size: .

DNA: TGTGCCAGCAGCCCTGGACAGGTTTCGAACACCGGGGAGCTGTTTTTT
CDR3: CASSPGQVSNTGELFF
V: TRBV4-2
length: 16
J: TRBJ2-2
D: TRBD1
size: .

DNA: TGTGCCAGCTCACCACCCTCCGGGGAGGGGAATCAGCCCCAGCATTTT
CDR3: CASSPPSGEGNQPQHF
V: TRBV18
length: 16
J: TRBJ1-5
D: .
size: .

DNA: TGTGCCAGCAGCGTTACTCCCGGGACTAGTAAAGAGACCCAGTACTTC
CDR3: CASSVTPGTSKETQYF
V: TRBV9
length: 16
J: TRBJ2-5
D: TRBD2
size: .

DNA: TGTGCCAGCAGCCCCATGAGTAGAGGGAGCTACACCTTC
CDR3: CASSPMSRGSYTF
V: TRBV7-9
length: 13
J: TRBJ1-2
D: .
size: few

DNA: TGTGCCAGTATGGGACAGTCCGGGTCACCCCTCCACTTT
CDR3: CASMGQSGSPLHF
V: TRBV30
length: 13
J: TRBJ1-6
D: TRBD1
size: .

DNA: TGTGCCAGCTCACTGCCCCGGGACAGGGGACTCGAGCAGTACTTC
CDR3: CASSLPRDRGLEQYF
V: TRBV18
length: 15
J: TRBJ2-7
D: TRBD1
size: .

DNA: TGTGCCAGCAGCTCACAGGGTACGAGTGTGTATGAGCAGTTCTTC
CDR3: CASSSQGTSVYEQFF
V: TRBV7-9
length: 15
J: TRBJ2-1
D: .
size: once

DNA: TGTGCCAGCGCTGCGGACAGGGGCTCTCAAGAGACCCAGTACTTC
CDR3: CASAADRGSQETQYF
V: TRBV19
length: 15
J: TRBJ2-5
D: TRBD1
size: .

DNA: TGTGCCAGCAACCCGGGGAATCAGCCCCAGCATTTT
CDR3: CASNPGNQPQHF
V: TRBV21-1
length: 12
J: TRBJ1-5
D: .
size: .

DNA: TGTGCCAGCACCCCAAGCGGGTTTTGGACTGAAGCTTTCTTT
CDR3: CASTPSGFWTEAFF
V: TRBV2
length: 14
J: TRBJ1-1
D: .
size: .

DNA: TGTGCCAGCAGTCCCTGGAGGAGAGGGGAGCAGTTCTTC
CDR3: CASSPWRRGEQFF
V: TRBV27
length: 13
J: TRBJ2-1
D: .
size: .

DNA: TGTGCCAGCAGCTTAACTGACAGGGGGCGTACCGGGGAGCTGTTTTTT
CDR3: CASSLTDRGRTGELFF
V: TRBV7-7
length: 16
J: TRBJ2-2
D: TRBD1
size: .

DNA: TGTGCCAGCAGCGTAACCCCCTCCTACGAGCAGTACTTC
CDR3: CASSVTPSYEQYF
V: TRBV9
length: 13
J: TRBJ2-7
D: .
size: .

DNA: TGTGCCAGTAGCGATATCGGGAGGGTCTACGAGCAGTACTTC
CDR3: CASSDIGRVYEQYF
V: TRBV19
length: 14
J: TRBJ2-7
D: TRBD2
size: .

DNA: TGTGCCAGCAGCTTTCAGGGGGTTGTCAACACTGAAGCTTTCTTT
CDR3: CASSFQGVVNTEAFF
V: TRBV5-6
length: 15
J: TRBJ1-1
D: TRBD1
size: .

DNA: TGTGCCAGTAGTATAGTGGCTAGCGGCACGTACGAGCAGTACTTC
CDR3: CASSIVASGTYEQYF
V: TRBV19
length: 15
J: TRBJ2-7
D: TRBD2
size: .

DNA: TGTGCCAGCAGTGAGGGGAATCAGCCCCAGCATTTT
CDR3: CASSEGNQPQHF
V: TRBV25-1
length: 12
J: TRBJ1-5
D: .
size: .

DNA: TGTGCCAGCAGTTTATTGGCTAGCGGGAGGGGATCCTACGAGCAGTACTTC
CDR3: CASSLLASGRGSYEQYF
V: TRBV28
length: 17
J: TRBJ2-7
D: TRBD2
size: .

DNA: TGCGCCAGCAGCCAAGTTTTATCGACAACGAACACTGAAGCTTTCTTT
CDR3: CASSQVLSTTNTEAFF
V: TRBV4-1
length: 16
J: TRBJ1-1
D: .
size: once

DNA: TGCGCCAGCAGCTCCGGGACAGGGGGCATCGGGGAGCTGTTTTTT
CDR3: CASSSGTGGIGELFF
V: TRBV5-1
length: 15
J: TRBJ2-2
D: TRBD1
size: .

DNA: TGTGTCGGGGGGGAGGGGCATACGCTGTATTTT
CDR3: CVGGEGHTLYF
V: TRBV7-6
length: 11
J: TRBJ2-3
D: TRBD2
size: .

DNA: TGTGCCAGCAGTTCCCTCGGAACCTATGGCTACACCTTC
CDR3: CASSSLGTYGYTF
V: TRBV28
length: 13
J: TRBJ1-2
D: .
size: .

DNA: TGTGCCAGCAGCCTCAGGGGGCCTGGGGCCAACGTCCTGACTTTC
CDR3: CASSLRGPGANVLTF
V: TRBV5-6
length: 15
J: TRBJ2-6
D: TRBD1
size: .

DNA: TGTGCCAGCAGCTTAACCCCCGGCGGGAGGGCCGGGGAGCAGTACTTC
CDR3: CASSLTPGGRAGEQYF
V: TRBV7-3
length: 16
J: TRBJ2-7
D: TRBD2
size: .

DNA: TGCGCCAGCAGCCAAGACGCCTTAGCGGGAGGTGATACGCAGTATTTT
CDR3: CASSQDALAGGDTQYF
V: TRBV4-1
length: 16
J: TRBJ2-3
D: TRBD2
size: .

DNA: TGTGCCTGGAGTGCACTTATTAACACCGGGGAGCTGTTTTTT
CDR3: CAWSALINTGELFF
V: TRBV30
length: 14
J: TRBJ2-2
D: .
size: .

DNA: TGCGCCAGCAGCTTCGGGGGTAGCTCCTACAATGAGCAGTTCTTC
CDR3: CASSFGGSSYNEQFF
V: TRBV5-1
length: 15
J: TRBJ2-1
D: .
size: .

DNA: TGTGCCACGGACAGGCTGGGGCTAGGCTACACCTTC
CDR3: CATDRLGLGYTF
V: TRBV19
length: 12
J: TRBJ1-2
D: TRBD1
size: once

DNA: TGTGCCAGCAGCTGGTTGGGGAATGAAAAACTGTTTTTT
CDR3: CASSWLGNEKLFF
V: TRBV5-6
length: 13
J: TRBJ1-4
D: .
size: few

DNA: TGTGCCAGCAGTCCCTATCCAACAGGGGCTGGGGCCAACGTCCTGACTTTC
CDR3: CASSPYPTGAGANVLTF
V: TRBV27
length: 17
J: TRBJ2-6
D: TRBD1
size: .